Detailed here is one T cell receptor (beta chain). The data were obtained in a study of T cells in Graves' hyperthyroidism and ophthalmopathy. Uncontrolled infections, other autoimmune diseases, pregnancy or lactation led to exclusion of patients. The V and J ends lost 6 bases and 0 bases respectively, with 14 bases between them. Germline V gene data show CDR1 as SEHNR and CDR2 as FQNEAQ (reference sequence). This CDR3 contains 15 residues. TCR beta CDR3 regions were amplified from RNA. HTBI primers drove first-round RT-PCR of the TCR CDR3. In TCRdb, the multiplex PCR reads were re-called with MiXCR into one record per CDR3 protein. Of 700,000 to 950,000 distinct CDR3 sequences in the sample, under 45% were seen once.

The chain links TRBV7-9 to TRBJ2-5; maybe TRBD1 (7 bases). The receptor's source is a woman in her thirties or forties with Graves' hyperthyroidism. Sequenced: blood. The CDR3 here is CASRRQGGYQETQYF. CDR3 nucleotides: TGTGCCAGCAGGCGTCAGGGGGGCTACCAAGAGACCCAGTACTTC. The full variable domain, completed using reference TRBV7-9 and TRBJ2-5, is DTGVSQNPRHKITKRGQNVTFRCDPISEHNRLYWYRQTLGQGPEFLTYFQNEAQLEKSRLLSDRFSAERPKGSFSTLEIQRTEQGDSAMYLCASRRQGGYQETQYFGPGTRLLVL.